Following are 8 T cell receptor beta chains from one sample sequenced in a study of cytomegalovirus exposure and HLA in healthy donors (dated by TCRdb to between 2016 and 2019). Library generation was performed with the immunoSEQ multiplex PCR assay. For the multiplex PCR, a mixture combining 60 forward primers for TCR Vbeta segments and 13 reverse primers for TCR Jbeta segments was used. The table was pulled from immuneACCESS by TCRdb, which kept in-frame rearrangements only. Such tables lose some clones; where checked, under half of the loss comes from unresolved V genes, and the rest has no known cause. The sample contains under 100,000 clones, roughly 70% of them found a single time. The ten largest account for just over 3% of the sample. The source material was PBMCs. These receptors were taken from a man aged 35 to 55 in good health and CMV-seronegative.

As concerns this clone: A junction boundary mismatches the germline segment, possibly from a read error. This chain connects TRBV2 to TRBJ2-1; 7 bases are a match to TRBD1. Germline CDR1 reads SNHLY; CDR2 reads FYNNEI. The CDR3 runs to 12 residues. DNA for the CDR3: TGTGCCGTTACAGGGGCTGTGAATGGGCAGTTCTTC. It translates to CAVTGAVNGQFF.

The gene calls are TRBV4-3 and TRBJ2-7; TRBD1 aligns across 7 bases. V trimming: 4 bases; J trimming: 3 bases; junction bases outside the gene matches: 3. From germline, CDR1 is LGHNA and CDR2 YSLEER. There are 13 residues in the CDR3. The CDR3 region is CASSPRQGYEQYF. Here the CDR3 DNA reads TGCGCCAGCAGCCCCCGACAGGGCTACGAGCAGTACTTC.

J is TRBJ2-5 and V is TRBV7-2; D uncertain. CDR3 length: 14 residues. Germline-derived CDR1 and CDR2 are SGHTA and FQGNSA. V shed 5 bases and J shed 0 bases, with 10 bases lying between them. In nucleotides, the CDR3 is TGTGCCAGCAGCCCCAACTACCACCAAGAGACCCAGTACTTC. It specifies CASSPNYHQETQYF.

This rearrangement joins TRBV9 to TRBJ1-1; D remains unclear. CDR1 and CDR2 (germline): SGDLS, YYNGEE. Trimming removed 0 bases at V and 4 bases at J, with 10 bases between. The CDR3 runs to 14 residues. In DNA form, the CDR3 reads TGTGCCAGCAGCGTAGCCGGGGAGGGCACTGAAGCTTTCTTT. Residues: CASSVAGEGTEAFF.

This chain links TRBV9 with TRBJ1-3; no definite D call. Trimming stripped 0 bases from V and 0 bases from J, with 10 bases between. Germline V CDR1 and CDR2: SGDLS, YYNGEE. The CDR3 totals 16 residues. CDR3 DNA: TGTGCCAGCAGCGTAGGAGGGAGCGACTCTGGAAACACCATATATTTT. As protein: CASSVGGSDSGNTIYF.

This chain connects TRBV2 to TRBJ1-2; D is uncertain. Deletions cut 1 base from V and 0 bases from J, with 9 bases between. CDR3 length: 15 residues. CDR1 and CDR2 from the germline V gene are SNHLY and FYNNEI. The CDR3 DNA is TGTGCCAGCAGTGAAGGGGGAGCGCCTAACTATGGCTACACCTTC. It specifies CASSEGGAPNYGYTF.

The V and J genes are TRBV5-1 and TRBJ2-7, with D tentatively TRBD1 (6 bases). V was shortened by 0 bases and J by 2 bases, with 9 bases between the two germline ends. CDR3 length equals 14 residues. Germline V gene sequence: CDR1 SGHRS, CDR2 YFSETQ. CDR3 bases: TGCGCCAGCAGCTTGGATACAGGGACCTACGAGCAGTACTTC. As protein: CASSLDTGTYEQYF.

The V and J genes are TRBV7-6 and TRBJ2-3, with a possible D match to TRBD1 (6 bases). The V end was cut by 1 base, the J end by 6 bases, with 14 bases between. The CDR3 contains 15 residues. Germline CDR1 SGHVS, CDR2 FNYEAQ. CDR3 loop: CASSLVVTGMDTQYF. In DNA form, the CDR3 reads TGTGCCAGCAGCTTAGTCGTGACAGGAATGGATACGCAGTATTTT.